This TCR beta chain was sequenced for a study of cytomegalovirus exposure and HLA in healthy donors. Findings of the study overall: A cluster of highly shared sequence variants was likely a sequencing artifact. Association of a missense DCLRE1C variant with TCR beta V- and J-gene trimming was reported in a later analysis. In presence/absence analyses, roughly uniform sequencing depth across donors was assumed.

13 Jbeta primers and 60 Vbeta primers were used for the PCR. Using immunoSEQ multiplex PCR, the repertoire was profiled, and TCRdb retains in-frame clones only, with some absent. This table holds roughly 110,000 clones, around 77% found once. The CDR3 length is 14 residues. CDR1 and CDR2 from the germline V gene are MNHEY and SVGAGI. As regards this clone: Its antigen is unknown.

Sequenced sample: PBMCs. The chain links TRBV6-5 to TRBJ2-5, with D possibly TRBD1 on 6 matching bases. The DNA matches TRBJ2-7 better at its end, which makes the J call doubtful. This TCR derives from a male donor in good health and CMV-seronegative. CDR3: CASSRSGVAYEQYF. In DNA, the CDR3 is TGTGCCAGCAGTAGGTCAGGGGTCGCCTACGAGCAGTACTTC.